The clone carrying this TCR beta chain was counted ten times or more. The sample belongs to a study of patients and donors after allogeneic stem cell transplantation. V gave up 3 bases and J gave up 5 bases, with 22 bases separating them. The CDR3 totals 18 residues. TCRdb reanalysed the RT-PCR reads using MiXCR and keeps one entry per CDR3 protein. The profile covers about 410,000 distinct CDR3 sequences, with roughly 17% appearing a single time and less than 9.5% taken by the ten largest. The clonotype comes from a human donor who was either an allogeneic HSCT recipient or a stem cell or donor lymphocyte infusion donor (not recorded which). It is not recorded whose cells these are; they may come from a transplant donor. This chain links TRBV12-3 or TRBV12-4 with TRBJ2-2; tentatively, D is TRBD2 (5 bases). Material for sequencing was blood, either unsorted or a sorted T cell fraction (not recorded which). The CDR3 sequence: CASSFYSLGEGRTGELFF. The CDR3 bases are TGTGCCAGCAGTTTCTACAGTCTCGGGGAAGGTCGGACCGGGGAGCTGTTTTTT.